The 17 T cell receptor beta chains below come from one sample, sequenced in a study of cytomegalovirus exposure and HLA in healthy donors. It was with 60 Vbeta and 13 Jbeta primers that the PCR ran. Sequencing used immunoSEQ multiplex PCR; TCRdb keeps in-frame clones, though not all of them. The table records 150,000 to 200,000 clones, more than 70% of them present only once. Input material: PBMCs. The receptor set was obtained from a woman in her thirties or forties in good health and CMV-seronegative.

CDR3: CASTNGRGDQPQHF. The CDR3 region has the DNA TGTGCCAGCACTAATGGCAGGGGAGATCAGCCCCAGCATTTT. This chain connects TRBV6-6 to TRBJ1-5; D is perhaps TRBD1 (6 bases). With 7 bases removed from V and 5 bases from J, the gap between germline ends came to 15 bases. The CDR3 has 14 amino acids. CDR1 and CDR2 from the germline V gene are MNHNY and SVGAGI (reference sequence).

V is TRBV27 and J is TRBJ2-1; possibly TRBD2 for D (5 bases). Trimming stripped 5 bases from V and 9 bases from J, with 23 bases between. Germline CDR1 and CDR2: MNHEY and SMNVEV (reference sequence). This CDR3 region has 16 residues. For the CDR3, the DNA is TGTGCCAGCAGTCCCACCGGGAACCGACCTCACGGTGAGCAGTTCTTC. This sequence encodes CASSPTGNRPHGEQFF.

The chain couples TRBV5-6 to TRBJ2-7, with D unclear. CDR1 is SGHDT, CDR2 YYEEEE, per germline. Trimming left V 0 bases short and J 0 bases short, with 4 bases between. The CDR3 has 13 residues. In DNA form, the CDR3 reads TGTGCCAGCAGCTTGGGCAGCTCCTACGAGCAGTACTTC. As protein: CASSLGSSYEQYF.

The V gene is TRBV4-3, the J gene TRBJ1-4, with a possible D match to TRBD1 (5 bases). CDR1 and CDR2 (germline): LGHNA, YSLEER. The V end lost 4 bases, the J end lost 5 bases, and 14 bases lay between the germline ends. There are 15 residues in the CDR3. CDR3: CASSLTGDINEKLFF. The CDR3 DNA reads TGCGCCAGCAGCCTCACGGGGGATATCAATGAAAAACTGTTTTTT.

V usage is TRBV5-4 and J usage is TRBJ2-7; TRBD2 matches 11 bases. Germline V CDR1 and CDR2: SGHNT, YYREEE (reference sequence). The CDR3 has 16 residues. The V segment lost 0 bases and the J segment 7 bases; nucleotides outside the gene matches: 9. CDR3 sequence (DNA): TGTGCCAGCAGCTTGGGGGGGGATAGCGGGAGGGGAGAGCAGTACGTC. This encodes CASSLGGDSGRGEQYV.

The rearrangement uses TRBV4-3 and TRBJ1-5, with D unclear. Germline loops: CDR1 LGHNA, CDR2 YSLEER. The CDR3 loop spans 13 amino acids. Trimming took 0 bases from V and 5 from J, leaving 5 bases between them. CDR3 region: CASSQDPDQPQHF. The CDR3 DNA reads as TGCGCCAGCAGCCAAGATCCTGATCAGCCCCAGCATTTT.

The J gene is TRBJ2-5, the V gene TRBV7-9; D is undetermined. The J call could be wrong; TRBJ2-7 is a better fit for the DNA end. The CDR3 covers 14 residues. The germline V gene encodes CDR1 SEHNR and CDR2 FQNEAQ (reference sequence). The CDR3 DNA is TGTGCCAGCAGCCGCGACACCGCACCCTACGAGCAGTACTTC. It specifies CASSRDTAPYEQYF.

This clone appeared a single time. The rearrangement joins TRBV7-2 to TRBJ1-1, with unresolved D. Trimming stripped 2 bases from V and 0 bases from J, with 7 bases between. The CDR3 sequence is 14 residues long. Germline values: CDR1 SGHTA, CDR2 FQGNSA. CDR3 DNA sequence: TGTGCCAGCAGCTTAACAGTTTTGAACACTGAAGCTTTCTTT. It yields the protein CASSLTVLNTEAFF.

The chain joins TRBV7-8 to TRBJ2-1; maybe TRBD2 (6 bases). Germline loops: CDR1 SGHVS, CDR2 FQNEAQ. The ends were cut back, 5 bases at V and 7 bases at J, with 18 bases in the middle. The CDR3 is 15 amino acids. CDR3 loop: CASSQQTGTQNEQFF. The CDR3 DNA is TGTGCCAGCAGCCAACAGACCGGGACTCAAAATGAGCAGTTCTTC.

The CDR3: CASSQGGQVYYGYTF. CDR3 in DNA: TGCGCCAGCAGCCAAGGGGGACAGGTTTACTATGGCTACACCTTC. The V gene is TRBV4-1, the J gene TRBJ1-2; 8 bases are shared with TRBD1. The CDR3 runs 15 residues. Germline V gene data show CDR1 as MGHRA and CDR2 as YSYEKL. V gave up 1 base and J gave up 3 bases; unmatched junction bases: 4.

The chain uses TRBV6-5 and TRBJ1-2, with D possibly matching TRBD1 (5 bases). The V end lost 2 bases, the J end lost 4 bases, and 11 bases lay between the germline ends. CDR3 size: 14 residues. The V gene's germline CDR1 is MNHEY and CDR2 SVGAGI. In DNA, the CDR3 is TGTGCCAGCAGTTACCGCAGGGATGGCTATGGCTACACCTTC. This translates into CASSYRRDGYGYTF.

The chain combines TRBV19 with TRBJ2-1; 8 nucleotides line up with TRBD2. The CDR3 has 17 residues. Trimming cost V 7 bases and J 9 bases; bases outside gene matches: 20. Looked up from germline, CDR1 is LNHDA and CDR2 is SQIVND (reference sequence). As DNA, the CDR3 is TGTGCCAGTACCCCGAGGGGGAGCGGGAGTTCAAAGGGTGAGCAGTTCTTC. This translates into CASTPRGSGSSKGEQFF.

CDR3 residues: CASRLAGGGDTQYF. DNA of the CDR3: TGCGCCAGCCGACTAGCGGGAGGGGGAGATACGCAGTATTTT. This chain joins TRBV5-1 and TRBJ2-3, with 14 bases that match TRBD2. V lost 7 bases and J lost 5; bases outside the gene matches: 3. CDR3 length: 14 residues. Germline V gene data show CDR1 as SGHRS and CDR2 as YFSETQ.

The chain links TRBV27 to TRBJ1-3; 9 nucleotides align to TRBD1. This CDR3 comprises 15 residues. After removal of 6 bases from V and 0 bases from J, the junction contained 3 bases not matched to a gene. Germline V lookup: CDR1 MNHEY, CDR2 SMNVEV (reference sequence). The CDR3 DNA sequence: TGTGCCAGCAGCCGACAGGGGGGCTCTGGAAACACCATATATTTT. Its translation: CASSRQGGSGNTIYF.

CDR3 coding DNA: TGTGCCAGCAGCCGTCCGGGACTAGCCTCGAGCACAGATACGCAGTATTTT. Protein sequence: CASSRPGLASSTDTQYF. The V and J genes are TRBV2 and TRBJ2-3; TRBD2 agrees at 9 bases. After removal of 6 bases from V and 0 bases from J, the junction contained 10 bases not matched to a gene. CDR1 is SNHLY, CDR2 FYNNEI, per germline. The CDR3 is 17 amino acids.

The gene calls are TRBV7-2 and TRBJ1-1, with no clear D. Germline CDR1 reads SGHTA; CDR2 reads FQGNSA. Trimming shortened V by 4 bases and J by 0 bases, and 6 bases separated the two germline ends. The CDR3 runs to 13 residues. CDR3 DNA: TGTGCCAGCAGCTCCCTAATGAACACTGAAGCTTTCTTT. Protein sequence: CASSSLMNTEAFF.

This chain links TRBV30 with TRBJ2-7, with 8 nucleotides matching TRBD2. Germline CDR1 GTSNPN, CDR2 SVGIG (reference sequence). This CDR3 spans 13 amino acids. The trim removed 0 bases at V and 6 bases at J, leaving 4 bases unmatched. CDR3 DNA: TGTGCCTGGAGTGTAACGAGCGGGAGCGAGCAGTACTTC. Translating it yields CAWSVTSGSEQYF. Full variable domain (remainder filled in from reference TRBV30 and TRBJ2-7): SQTIHQWPATLVQPVGSPLSLECTVEGTSNPNLYWYRQAAGRGLQLLFYSVGIGQISSEVPQNLSASRPQDRQFILSSKKLLLSDSGFYLCAWSVTSGSEQYFGPGTRLTVT.